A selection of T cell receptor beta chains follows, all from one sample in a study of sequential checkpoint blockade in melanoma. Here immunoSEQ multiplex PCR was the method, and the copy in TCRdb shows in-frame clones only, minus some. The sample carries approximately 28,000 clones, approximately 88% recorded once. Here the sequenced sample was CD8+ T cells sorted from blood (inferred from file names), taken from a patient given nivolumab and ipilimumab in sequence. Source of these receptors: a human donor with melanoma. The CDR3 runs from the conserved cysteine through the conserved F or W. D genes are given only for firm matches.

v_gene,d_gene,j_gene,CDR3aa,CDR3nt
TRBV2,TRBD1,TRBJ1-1,CASRHTGGSAEAFF,TGTGCCAGCAGACACACAGGGGGCTCGGCTGAAGCTTTCTTT
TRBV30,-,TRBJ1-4,CATRQATNEKLFF,TGTGCCACTAGACAAGCAACTAATGAAAAACTGTTTTTT
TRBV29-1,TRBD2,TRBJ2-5,CSAPVGGETQYF,TGCAGCGCCCCGGTGGGGGGGGAGACCCAGTACTTC
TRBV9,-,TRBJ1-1,CASSVDPGTEAFF,TGTGCCAGCAGCGTAGACCCAGGGACTGAAGCTTTCTTT
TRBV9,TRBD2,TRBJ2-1,CASSVDGTTNNEQFF,TGTGCCAGCAGCGTAGACGGGACTACAAACAATGAGCAGTTCTTC
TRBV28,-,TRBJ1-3,CASSSPRDNPGNTIYF,TGTGCCAGCAGTTCCCCCCGGGACAACCCTGGAAACACCATATATTTT
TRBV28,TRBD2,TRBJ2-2,CASSRLAGVTGELFF,TGTGCCAGCAGCAGACTAGCGGGGGTCACCGGGGAGCTGTTTTTT
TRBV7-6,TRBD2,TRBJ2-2,CASSSRTSGGYTGELFF,TGTGCCAGCAGCTCCAGGACTAGCGGGGGATACACCGGGGAGCTGTTTTTT
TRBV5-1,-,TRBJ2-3,CASSLESSSTDTQYF,TGCGCCAGCAGCTTGGAGAGTTCTAGCACAGATACGCAGTATTTT
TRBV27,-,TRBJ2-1,CASSLEGYNEQFF,TGTGCCAGCAGTTTGGAGGGTTACAATGAGCAGTTCTTC
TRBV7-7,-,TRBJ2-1,CASSLGLKQEQFF,TGTGCTAGCAGCTTGGGGCTTAAGCAGGAGCAGTTCTTC
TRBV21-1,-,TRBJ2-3,CASSEERRTSGRVGITDTQYF,TGTGCCAGCAGCGAAGAAAGACGGACTAGCGGGAGGGTGGGGATCACAGATACGCAGTATTTT
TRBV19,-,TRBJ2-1,CASRTGFEQFF,TGTGCCAGTAGAACAGGCTTCGAGCAGTTCTTC
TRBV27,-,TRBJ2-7,CASSLQLAQPQYF,TGTGCCAGCAGTTTACAACTAGCTCAGCCGCAGTACTTC
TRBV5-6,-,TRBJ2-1,CASSWGRGGEQFF,TGTGCCAGCAGCTGGGGTAGGGGGGGTGAGCAGTTCTTC
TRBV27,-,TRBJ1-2,CASRPGGGMEGYTF,TGTGCCAGCAGACCGGGGGGGGGAATGGAAGGCTACACCTTC
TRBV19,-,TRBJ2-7,CASSQGSMDEQYF,TGTGCCAGTAGCCAGGGTTCAATGGACGAGCAGTACTTC
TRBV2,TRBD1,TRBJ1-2,CASSGRGRGYGYTF,TGTGCCAGCAGTGGCAGGGGGCGTGGCTATGGCTACACCTTC
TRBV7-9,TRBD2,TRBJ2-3,CASSRSSGGTDTQYF,TGTGCCAGCAGCCGCTCTAGCGGGGGGACAGATACGCAGTATTTT
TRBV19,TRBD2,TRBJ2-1,CASSIDSSGSYEQFF,TGTGCCAGTAGTATAGACTCTAGCGGGAGTTATGAGCAGTTCTTC
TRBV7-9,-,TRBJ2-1,CASTSQGSSYNEQFF,TGTGCCAGCACCAGCCAGGGAAGCTCCTACAATGAGCAGTTCTTC
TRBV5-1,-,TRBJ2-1,CASSQRRQESSYNEQFF,TGCGCCAGCAGCCAGAGGCGACAGGAGAGCTCCTACAATGAGCAGTTCTTC